This is a list of T cell receptor beta chains from one sample in a study of cytomegalovirus exposure and HLA in healthy donors. The method was immunoSEQ multiplex PCR; TCRdb's version includes in-frame clones alone and lacks a portion of them. The table lists about 250,000 clones, roughly two thirds of them singletons. Sequenced sample: PBMCs. Source of these receptors: a female donor in good health and CMV-seronegative. Both conserved end residues are part of each CDR3. Expanded clones get a size class; other rows say once, few or many, or leave the size out.

v_gene,j_gene,len,abundance,CDR3aa
TRBV7-2,TRBJ1-5,15,NA,CASSGDRASNQPQHF
TRBV10-3,TRBJ2-3,18,NA,CAISESERTEGNTDTQYF
TRBV9,TRBJ2-1,16,NA,CASSGRGDSGLHEQFF
TRBV7-3,TRBJ2-1,16,few,CASSPTRDSSYNEQFF
TRBV9,TRBJ2-1,17,NA,CASSVDLGTSGKGTQFF
TRBV7-9,TRBJ1-1,13,NA,CASGRDSLPEAFF
TRBV7-9,TRBJ2-1,13,NA,CASRHPSGNEQFF
TRBV5-1,TRBJ1-1,14,NA,CASSLQGQGTEAFF
TRBV6-5,TRBJ2-1,15,NA,CASSPLVVPYNEQFF
TRBV5-1,TRBJ2-3,15,NA,CASSLAARATDTQYF
TRBV7-8,TRBJ1-3,20,NA,CASSLAVSGDDRVSGNTIYF
TRBV5-4,TRBJ2-1,13,NA,CASSLRDSNEQFF
TRBV9,TRBJ2-2,16,NA,CASSKYTGGQGGELFF
TRBV27,TRBJ1-4,16,NA,CASSSRGLATNEKLFF
TRBV6-5,TRBJ2-7,11,NA,CASSYRSEQYF
TRBV7-7,TRBJ2-7,14,NA,CASSLVPGGYEQYF
TRBV9,TRBJ2-1,14,once,CASSVGLAGGEQFF
TRBV19,TRBJ1-5,16,few,CASSIAPWTAREPQHF
TRBV18,TRBJ2-5,14,NA,CASSKGGQVETQYF
TRBV23-1,TRBJ1-2,15,once,CASSQDRGLVHGYTF
TRBV5-8,TRBJ1-5,14,NA,CASSTGQINQPQHF
TRBV5-1,TRBJ1-2,16,NA,CASRLESADRVNGYTF
TRBV7-9,TRBJ2-1,12,NA,CASSRPGDEQFF
TRBV11-2,TRBJ2-7,17,NA,CASSLGSQSWSSYEQYF
TRBV7-9,TRBJ2-1,14,NA,CASSFQRASNEQFF
TRBV9,TRBJ1-3,18,NA,CASSSRTDPSLSGNTIYF
TRBV2,TRBJ2-1,15,NA,CASRESGGGYNEQFF
TRBV27,TRBJ2-5,15,NA,CASSIGTAFQETQYF
TRBV27,TRBJ1-4,15,few,CASSLTEGRREKLFF
TRBV4-1,TRBJ2-7,15,NA,CASSQASGVTYEQYF
TRBV6-6,TRBJ2-3,14,few,CASSLGGPTDTQYF
TRBV6-5,TRBJ1-5,13,few,CASRTGLGQPQHF
TRBV9,TRBJ2-2,17,NA,CASSVGVAGGPRWWLFF
TRBV30,TRBJ2-2,14,NA,CAWTLGANTGELFF
TRBV6-5,TRBJ1-2,15,NA,CASSDGQGRNYGYTF
TRBV7-2,TRBJ2-7,14,NA,CASSQNVMTYEQYF
TRBV7-9,TRBJ1-1,14,NA,CASSSTLQGSEAFF
TRBV25-1,TRBJ2-1,12,NA,CASSASGHEQFF
TRBV27,TRBJ2-7,13,NA,CASSLARSYEQYF
TRBV28,TRBJ2-7,13,NA,CASSFLQAYEQYF
TRBV11-2,TRBJ2-7,15,NA,CASSLGLAGSYEQYF
TRBV4-2,TRBJ2-1,18,NA,CASSPRLLPDSSYNEQFF
TRBV23-1,TRBJ2-7,15,NA,CAGSPWTGGFHEQYF
TRBV5-8,TRBJ2-5,17,NA,CASSLSGDRGARGTQYF
TRBV5-4,TRBJ2-7,14,NA,CASSLSGNRDEQYF